These 11 T cell receptor beta chains came from one sample sequenced in a study of Ad26.COV2.S vaccination and SARS-CoV-2 variants. Regarding treatment: over 15 received Ad26.COV2.S at low or high dose, single or two shots; 5 received placebo; per-sample allocation not given. The study sampled participants on day 63 after the first vaccine or placebo injection. Profiling relied on immunoSEQ multiplex PCR, and the TCRdb table lists in-frame clones only, not all of them. The sample lists under 600,000 clones, 70% to 90% occurring once. The specimen comprised peripheral blood, sampled in a trial of Ad26.COV2.S vaccine versus placebo. The receptor source for this set is a person aged 18 to 59 who received the Ad26.COV2.S COVID-19 vaccine or a placebo.

This sequence joins TRBV29-1 and TRBJ1-1, with 8 bases matching TRBD1. After removal of 4 bases from V and 0 bases from J, the junction contained 4 bases not matched to a gene. The CDR3 loop spans 14 amino acids. Germline V lookup: CDR1 SQVTM, CDR2 ANQGSEA. The CDR3 DNA is TGCAGCGTTGTTAGGACAGGGATGAACACTGAAGCTTTCTTT. Translated, it gives CSVVRTGMNTEAFF.

This clone occurred many times. The V and J genes are TRBV10-1 and TRBJ1-1; 9 nucleotides line up with TRBD1. Germline V gene data show CDR1 as WNHNN and CDR2 as SYGVQD (reference sequence). This CDR3 contains 16 residues. V gave up 1 base and J gave up 5 bases; unmatched junction bases: 8. The CDR3 protein is CASSEWDRVRGTEAFF. For the CDR3, the DNA is TGCGCCAGCAGTGAGTGGGACAGGGTTAGGGGGACTGAAGCTTTCTTT.

The rearrangement links TRBV5-5 to TRBJ1-3, with 8 bases aligning to TRBD1. The germline V gene encodes CDR1 SGHKS and CDR2 YYEKEE (reference sequence). The trim removed 5 bases at V and 3 bases at J, leaving 7 bases unmatched. This CDR3 is 15 amino acids long. The CDR3 sequence: CASRRQGKSGNTIYF. The CDR3 DNA reads TGTGCCAGCAGACGACAGGGGAAGAGTGGAAACACCATATATTTT. The full variable domain, completed using reference TRBV5-5 and TRBJ1-3, is DAGVTQSPTHLIKTRGQQVTLRCSPISGHKSVSWYQQVLGQGPQFIFQYYEKEERGRGNFPDRFSARQFPNYSSELNVNALLLGDSALYLCASRRQGKSGNTIYFGEGSWLTVV.

The chain couples TRBV7-8 to TRBJ2-7; D is uncertain. The CDR3 sequence is 14 residues long. Germline loops: CDR1 SGHVS, CDR2 FQNEAQ. Trimming pared 3 bases from V and 0 bases from J, leaving 9 bases between. Here the CDR3 reads CASSFSGRSYEQYF. The CDR3 region has the DNA TGTGCCAGCAGCTTTTCCGGACGCTCCTACGAGCAGTACTTC.

V usage is TRBV5-1 and J usage is TRBJ1-1; D is unclear. In germline, CDR1 is SGHRS, CDR2 YFSETQ. The CDR3 sequence is 13 residues long. The V and J ends lost 0 bases and 4 bases respectively, with 7 bases between them. CDR3 sequence (DNA): TGCGCCAGCAGCTTGGGGTTAGGCACTGAAGCTTTCTTT. Translation: CASSLGLGTEAFF.

As DNA, the CDR3 is TGTGCCAGCACCTTAGGGGGGGGCAAAGCACCCGAGCAGTACTTC. Its translation is CASTLGGGKAPEQYF. V gene TRBV28 combines with J gene TRBJ2-7; D might be TRBD2 (7 bases). Trimming took 7 bases from V and 6 from J, leaving 22 bases between them. The CDR3 runs to 15 residues. In germline, CDR1 is MDHEN, CDR2 SYDVKM.

The rearrangement links TRBV9 to TRBJ2-1, with D possibly matching TRBD2 (7 bases). Germline V CDR1 and CDR2: SGDLS, YYNGEE. Trimming left V 4 bases short and J 0 bases short, with 14 bases between. This CDR3 contains 16 residues. This chain's CDR3 is CASSPGGLSSYNEQFF. The CDR3 DNA is TGTGCCAGCAGCCCCGGGGGGCTCAGCTCCTACAATGAGCAGTTCTTC.

This clone was seen a few times. This chain uses TRBV6-2 or TRBV6-3 with TRBJ2-7; D gene ambiguous. Trimming cost V 2 bases and J 6 bases, with 14 bases left between them. Germline-derived CDR1 and CDR2 are MNHEY and SVGEGT. CDR3 size: 14 residues. DNA for the CDR3: TGTGCCAGCAGTTACGGCAGCTTGATCGGCGAGCAGTACTTC. This translates into CASSYGSLIGEQYF.

As to this clone: The sample contains more than one DNA sequence encoding this CDR3. The chain links TRBV5-4 to TRBJ1-3; D remains ambiguous. The CDR3 covers 15 residues. CDR1 is SGHNT, CDR2 YYREEE, per germline (reference sequence). V dropped 4 bases and J dropped 0 bases, with 11 bases sitting between them. CDR3 amino acids: CASSLGLSSGNTIYF. CDR3 bases: TGTGCCAGCAGCCTCGGACTGAGCTCTGGAAACACCATATATTTT.

This rearrangement joins TRBV11-1 to TRBJ2-1, with 9 bases lining up with TRBD2. V was pared by 4 bases and J by 7 bases, with 11 bases of the junction left unmatched. Germline values: CDR1 SGHAT, CDR2 FQDESV (reference sequence). The CDR3 is 16 residues long. The CDR3 spells CASSSPGTSTGNEQFF. The CDR3 DNA reads TGTGCCAGCAGCTCCCCCGGGACTAGCACGGGGAATGAGCAGTTCTTC.

The chain combines TRBV7-9 with TRBJ1-4; D is unresolved. The germline CDR1 and CDR2 sequences are SEHNR and FQNEAQ (reference sequence). V lost 2 bases to trimming and J lost 7 bases, with 5 bases between them. The CDR3 is made up of 12 amino acids. The CDR3 is CASSLKREKLFF. In DNA, the CDR3 is TGTGCCAGCAGCTTAAAGCGTGAAAAACTGTTTTTT.